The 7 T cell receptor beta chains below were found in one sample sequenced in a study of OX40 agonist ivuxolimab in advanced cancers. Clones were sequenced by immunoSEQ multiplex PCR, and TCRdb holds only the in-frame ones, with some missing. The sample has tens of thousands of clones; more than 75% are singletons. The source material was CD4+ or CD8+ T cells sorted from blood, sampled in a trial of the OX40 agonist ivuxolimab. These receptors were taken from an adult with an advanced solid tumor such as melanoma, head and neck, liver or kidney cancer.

CDR3 sequence: CASSQSGEGHTQYF. The CDR3 DNA is TGTGCCAGCAGCCAGAGCGGGGAAGGGCATACGCAGTATTTT. The V gene is TRBV7-9, the J gene TRBJ2-3; 7 bases match TRBD2. This CDR3 is built from 14 residues. CDR1 SEHNR and CDR2 FQNEAQ come from the germline V gene (reference sequence). J was trimmed by 7 bases and V by 5 bases; bases with no gene match: 9.

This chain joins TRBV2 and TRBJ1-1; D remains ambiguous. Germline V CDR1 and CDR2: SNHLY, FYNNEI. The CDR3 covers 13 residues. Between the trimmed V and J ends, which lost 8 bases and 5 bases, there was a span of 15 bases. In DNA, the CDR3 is TGTGCCAGCGGAGGAAGGGCGGGGACTGAAGCTTTCTTT. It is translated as CASGGRAGTEAFF.

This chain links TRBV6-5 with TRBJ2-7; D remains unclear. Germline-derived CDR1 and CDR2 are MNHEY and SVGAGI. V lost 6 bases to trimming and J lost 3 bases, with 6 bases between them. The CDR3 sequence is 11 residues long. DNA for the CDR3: TGTGCCAGCAGGTCGATCTACGAGCAGTACTTC. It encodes CASRSIYEQYF.

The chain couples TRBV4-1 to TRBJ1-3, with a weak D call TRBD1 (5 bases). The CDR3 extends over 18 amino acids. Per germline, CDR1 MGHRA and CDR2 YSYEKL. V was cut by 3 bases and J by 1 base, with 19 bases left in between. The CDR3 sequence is CASSQGQGIGFSGNTIYF. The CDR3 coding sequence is TGCGCCAGCAGCCAGGGGCAGGGTATAGGGTTTTCTGGAAACACCATATATTTT.

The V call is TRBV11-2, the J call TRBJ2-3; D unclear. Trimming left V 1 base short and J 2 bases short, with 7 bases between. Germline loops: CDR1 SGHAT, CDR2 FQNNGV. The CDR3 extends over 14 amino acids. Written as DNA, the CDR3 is TGTGCCAGCAGCTTAGCACAACCCACAGATACGCAGTATTTT. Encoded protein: CASSLAQPTDTQYF.

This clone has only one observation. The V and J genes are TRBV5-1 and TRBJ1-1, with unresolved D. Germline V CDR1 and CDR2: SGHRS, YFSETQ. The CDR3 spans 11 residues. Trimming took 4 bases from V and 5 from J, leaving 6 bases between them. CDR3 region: CASSLGTEAFF. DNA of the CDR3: TGCGCCAGCAGCCTGGGGACTGAAGCTTTCTTT.

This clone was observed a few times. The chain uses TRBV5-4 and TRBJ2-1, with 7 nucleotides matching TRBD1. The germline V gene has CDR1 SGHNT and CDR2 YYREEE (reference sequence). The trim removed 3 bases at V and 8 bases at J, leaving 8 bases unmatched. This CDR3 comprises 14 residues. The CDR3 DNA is TGTGCCAGCAGCTCACAGGGGCCCCTGGATGAGCAGTTCTTC. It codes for CASSSQGPLDEQFF.